Listed here are 7 T cell receptor beta chains from one sample, sequenced in a study of CD8+ T cells in alopecia areata. Sequencing relied on a cDNA template that was reverse transcribed from extracted RNA. Sequencing was performed with immunoSEQ multiplex PCR; in TCRdb, only in-frame clones are kept and a portion is missing. The profile shows fewer than 200,000 clones, 59% of them singletons. This specimen consisted of CD4+ T cells sorted from blood, obtained at week 0. The receptor set was obtained from a human donor with alopecia areata.

V gene TRBV2 combines with J gene TRBJ1-1; 8 bases align to TRBD1. Germline assignment: CDR1 SNHLY and CDR2 FYNNEI. V lost 6 bases and J lost 4; bases outside the gene matches: 7. This CDR3 contains 14 residues. The CDR3 loop reads CASRRDRGGTEAFF. For the CDR3, the DNA is TGTGCCAGCAGAAGAGACAGGGGAGGCACTGAAGCTTTCTTT.

The chain has TRBV5-1 and TRBJ2-1; D gene uncertain. Germline V CDR1 and CDR2: SGHRS, YFSETQ. The CDR3 has 14 amino acids. Between the trimmed V and J ends, which lost 0 bases and 5 bases, there was a span of 9 bases. This CDR3 reads CASSLASIDNEQFF. The CDR3 bases are TGCGCCAGCAGCTTGGCCTCTATTGACAATGAGCAGTTCTTC.

The chain carries TRBV29-1 and TRBJ2-7, with 7 bases aligning to TRBD1. Trimming removed 7 bases from V and 0 bases from J; junction bases left unmatched: 6. The CDR3 is 13 amino acids. Germline CDR1 SQVTM, CDR2 ANQGSEA. CDR3 in DNA: TGCAGCGGCCGACAGGGTAGCTCCTACGAGCAGTACTTC. Translation gives CSGRQGSSYEQYF.

This clone came up a few times. The genes are TRBV4-1 and TRBJ1-5; unclear D gene. The germline V and J ends were trimmed by 4 bases and 5 bases, with 15 bases remaining between them. The germline CDR1 and CDR2 sequences are MGHRA and YSYEKL. This CDR3 is 15 amino acids long. The DNA of the CDR3 is TGCGCCAGCAGCCCCTTTCCCCCCGGGGATCAGCCCCAGCATTTT. It is translated as CASSPFPPGDQPQHF.

This chain links TRBV4-1 with TRBJ2-1; D uncertain. The CDR3 totals 13 residues. Germline CDR1 reads MGHRA; CDR2 reads YSYEKL. The V end was cut by 0 bases, the J end by 10 bases, with 10 bases between. For the CDR3, the DNA is TGCGCCAGCAGCCAAGATCCTTCCTGGGAGCAGTTCTTC. Its protein product is CASSQDPSWEQFF.

The chain joins TRBV4-2 to TRBJ1-6; D is ambiguous. The CDR3 runs to 18 residues. V lost 1 base and J lost 10, with 23 bases in between. Germline V gene sequence: CDR1 LGHNA, CDR2 YNFKEQ. The CDR3 DNA is TGTGCCAGCAGCCAAGCGGCAGCCACGAATACTCGGTGGTCACCCCTCCACTTT. As protein: CASSQAAATNTRWSPLHF.

The chain links TRBV5-1 to TRBJ2-2; tentative D call: TRBD2 (5 bases). Trimming removed 4 bases at V and 2 bases at J, with 24 bases between. This CDR3 has 19 amino acids. Germline CDR1 and CDR2: SGHRS and YFSETQ. The CDR3 reads CASSLGRPFDGGNTGELFF. The CDR3, as DNA: TGCGCCAGCAGCCTGGGGAGACCCTTCGACGGAGGAAACACCGGGGAGCTGTTTTTT.